The present TCR beta chain was sequenced within a study of T-cell memory formation after mild COVID-19. This clonotype showed up just a few times. TCRdb reprocessed the 5' RACE reads via MiXCR and lists one record per CDR3 protein. The table shows 190,000 or so distinct CDR3 sequences, with about a fifth occurring only once. The CDR3 is made up of 15 amino acids. CDR1 and CDR2 from the germline V gene are LGHDT and YNNKEL (reference sequence). V was pared by 5 bases and J by 4 bases, with 14 bases between. The origin of this receptor is an adult woman who had mild COVID-19 (a few samples of this study predate the infection). Cell type and time point are not known. What was sequenced was PBMCs or a T cell subset sorted from them (not recorded which). The chain couples TRBV3-1 to TRBJ1-4, with D possibly being TRBD1 (5 bases). The CDR3 reads CASSTARRGNEKLFF. The DNA for the CDR3 is TGTGCCAGCAGCACCGCAAGGAGGGGTAATGAAAAACTGTTTTTT.